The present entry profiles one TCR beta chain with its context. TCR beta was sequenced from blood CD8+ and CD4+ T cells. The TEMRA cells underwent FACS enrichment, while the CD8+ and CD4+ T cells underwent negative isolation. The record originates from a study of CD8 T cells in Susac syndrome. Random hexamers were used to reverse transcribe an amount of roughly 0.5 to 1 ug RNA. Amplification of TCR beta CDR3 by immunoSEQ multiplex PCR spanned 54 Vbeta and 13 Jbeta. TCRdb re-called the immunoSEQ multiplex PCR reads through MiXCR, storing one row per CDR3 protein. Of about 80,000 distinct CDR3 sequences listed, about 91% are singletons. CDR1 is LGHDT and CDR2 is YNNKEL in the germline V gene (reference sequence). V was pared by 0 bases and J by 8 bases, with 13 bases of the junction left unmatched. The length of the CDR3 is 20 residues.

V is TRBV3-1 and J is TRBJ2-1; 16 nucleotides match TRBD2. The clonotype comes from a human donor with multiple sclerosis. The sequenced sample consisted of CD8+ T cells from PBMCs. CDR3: CASSQDVGTSGGALRDEQFF. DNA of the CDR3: TGTGCCAGCAGCCAAGACGTCGGGACTAGCGGGGGGGCCCTTAGGGATGAGCAGTTCTTC.